What follows is one T cell receptor beta chain and its context. The data were taken from a study of T cell responses to AZD1222 COVID-19 vaccine. The protocol was immunoSEQ multiplex PCR, while the TCRdb copy is restricted to in-frame clones and leaves out a portion. The repertoire has 100,000 to 130,000 clones, more than 70% of them found once; the top ten carry approximately 3.1%. CDR1 is MNHEY and CDR2 is SMNVEV in the germline V gene (reference sequence). Trimming cost V 5 bases and J 8 bases, with 15 bases left between them. The CDR3 contains 13 residues. The chain recombines TRBV27 with TRBJ1-2; TRBD1 might be the D (5 bases). The TCR sequence derives from an adult in good health. The sample here was peripheral blood, taken on day 0 of MenACWY control vaccination. CDR3 in amino acids: CASSPRGPEGYTF. CDR3 DNA sequence: TGTGCCAGCAGTCCCCGGGGCCCGGAGGGCTACACCTTC.